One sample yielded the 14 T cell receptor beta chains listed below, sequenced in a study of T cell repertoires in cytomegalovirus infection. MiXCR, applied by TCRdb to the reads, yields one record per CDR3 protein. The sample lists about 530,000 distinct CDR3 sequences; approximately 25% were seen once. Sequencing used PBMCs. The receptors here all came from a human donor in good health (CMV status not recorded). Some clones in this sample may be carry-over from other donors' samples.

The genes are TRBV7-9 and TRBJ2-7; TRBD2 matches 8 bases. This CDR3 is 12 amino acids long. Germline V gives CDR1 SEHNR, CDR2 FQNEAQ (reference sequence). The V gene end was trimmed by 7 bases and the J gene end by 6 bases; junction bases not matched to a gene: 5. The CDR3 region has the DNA TGTGCCAGCATCTCGGCGGGGGGCGAGCAGTACTTC. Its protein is CASISAGGEQYF.

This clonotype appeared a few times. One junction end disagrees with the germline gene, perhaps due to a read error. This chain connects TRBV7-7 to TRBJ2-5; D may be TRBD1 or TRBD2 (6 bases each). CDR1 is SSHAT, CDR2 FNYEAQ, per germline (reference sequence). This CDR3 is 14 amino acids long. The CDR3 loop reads CASSKLLGGETQYF. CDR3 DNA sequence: TGTGCTAGCAGTAAACTACTAGGGGGGGAGACCCAGTACTTC.

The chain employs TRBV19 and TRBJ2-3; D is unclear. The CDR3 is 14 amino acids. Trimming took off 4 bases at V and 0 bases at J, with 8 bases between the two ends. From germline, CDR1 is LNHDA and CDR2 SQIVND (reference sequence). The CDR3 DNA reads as TGTGCCAGTAGTAATTGGCAGAGCACAGATACGCAGTATTTT. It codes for CASSNWQSTDTQYF.

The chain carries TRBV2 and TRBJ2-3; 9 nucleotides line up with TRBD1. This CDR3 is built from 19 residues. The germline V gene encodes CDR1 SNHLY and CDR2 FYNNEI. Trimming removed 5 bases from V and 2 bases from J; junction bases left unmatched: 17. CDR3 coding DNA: TGTGCCAGCAGTCTAACTATCCGGGACAGGGAGAGTGCCACAGATACGCAGTATTTT. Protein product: CASSLTIRDRESATDTQYF.

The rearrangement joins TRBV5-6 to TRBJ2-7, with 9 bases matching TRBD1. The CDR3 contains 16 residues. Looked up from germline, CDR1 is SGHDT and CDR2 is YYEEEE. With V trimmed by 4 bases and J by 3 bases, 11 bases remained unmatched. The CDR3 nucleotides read TGTGCCAGCAGCCCCTCAACCGGGACAGGGTACTACGAGCAGTACGTC. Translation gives CASSPSTGTGYYEQYV.

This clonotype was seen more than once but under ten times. In DNA form, the CDR3 reads TGTGCCAGCAGCTTAGGAGTCACGGGAGTTAGCTCCTACGAGCAGTACGTC. This gives the protein CASSLGVTGVSSYEQYV. V usage is TRBV7-8 and J usage is TRBJ2-7; TRBD2 might be the D (6 bases). V shed 1 base and J shed 0 bases, with 16 bases lying between them. This CDR3 has 17 residues. Germline-derived CDR1 and CDR2 are SGHVS and FQNEAQ.

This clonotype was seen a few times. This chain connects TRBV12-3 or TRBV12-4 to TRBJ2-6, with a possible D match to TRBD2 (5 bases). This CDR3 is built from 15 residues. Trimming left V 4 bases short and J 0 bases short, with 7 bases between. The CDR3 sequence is CASSSRDSGANVLTF. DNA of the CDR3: TGTGCCAGCAGTTCGAGGGACTCTGGGGCCAACGTCCTGACTTTC.

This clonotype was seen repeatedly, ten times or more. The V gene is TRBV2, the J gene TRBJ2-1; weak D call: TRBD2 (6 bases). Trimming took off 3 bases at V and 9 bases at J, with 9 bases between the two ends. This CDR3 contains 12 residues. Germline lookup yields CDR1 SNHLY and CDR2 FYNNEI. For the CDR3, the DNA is TGTGCCAGCAGTGAGGGGGGAGGTGAGCAGTTCTTC. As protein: CASSEGGGEQFF.

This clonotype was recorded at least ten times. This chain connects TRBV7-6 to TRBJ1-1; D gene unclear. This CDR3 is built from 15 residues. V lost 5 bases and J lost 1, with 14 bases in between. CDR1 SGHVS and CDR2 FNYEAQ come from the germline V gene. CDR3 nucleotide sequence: TGTGCCAGCAGCCGTCGACACGGAGCGAACACTGAAGCTTTCTTT. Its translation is CASSRRHGANTEAFF.

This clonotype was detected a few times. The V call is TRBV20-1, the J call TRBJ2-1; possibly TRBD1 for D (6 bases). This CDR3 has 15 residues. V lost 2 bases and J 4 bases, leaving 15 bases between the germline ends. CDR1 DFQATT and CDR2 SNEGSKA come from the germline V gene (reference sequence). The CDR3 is CSARPNERGYNEQFF. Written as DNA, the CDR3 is TGCAGTGCTAGACCCAACGAAAGGGGGTACAATGAGCAGTTCTTC.

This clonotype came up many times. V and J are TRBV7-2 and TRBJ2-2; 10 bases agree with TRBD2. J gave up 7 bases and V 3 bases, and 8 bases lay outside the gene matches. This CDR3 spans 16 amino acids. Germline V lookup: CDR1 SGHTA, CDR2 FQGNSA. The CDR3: CASSFPRLAGVGELFF. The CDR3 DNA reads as TGTGCCAGCAGCTTCCCCCGGCTAGCGGGAGTCGGGGAGCTGTTTTTT.

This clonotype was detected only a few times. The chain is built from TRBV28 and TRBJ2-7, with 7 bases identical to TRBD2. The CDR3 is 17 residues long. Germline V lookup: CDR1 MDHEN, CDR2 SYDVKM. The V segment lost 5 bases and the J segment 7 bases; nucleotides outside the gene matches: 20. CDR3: CASSPETPAGVSREQYF. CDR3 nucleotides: TGTGCCAGCAGTCCAGAAACCCCCGCGGGAGTAAGCAGAGAGCAGTACTTC. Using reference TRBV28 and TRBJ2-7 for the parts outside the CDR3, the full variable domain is DVKVTQSSRYLVKRTGEKVFLECVQDMDHENMFWYRQDPGLGLRLIYFSYDVKMKEKGDIPEGYSVSREKKERFSLILESASTNQTSMYLCASSPETPAGVSREQYFGPGTRLTVT.

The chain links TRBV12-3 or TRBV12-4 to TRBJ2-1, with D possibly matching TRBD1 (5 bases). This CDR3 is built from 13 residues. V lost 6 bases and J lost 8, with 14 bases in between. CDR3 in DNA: TGTGCCAGCAGAAGGGGTACGTTGTATGAGCAGTTCTTC. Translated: CASRRGTLYEQFF.

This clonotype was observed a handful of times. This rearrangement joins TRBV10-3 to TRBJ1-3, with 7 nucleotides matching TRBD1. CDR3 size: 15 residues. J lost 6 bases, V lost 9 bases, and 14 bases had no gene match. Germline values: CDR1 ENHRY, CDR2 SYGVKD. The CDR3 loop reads CAILSGTAEVNTIYF. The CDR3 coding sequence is TGTGCCATACTTTCCGGGACAGCCGAAGTAAACACCATATATTTT.